The rows below give T cell receptor beta chains drawn from one sample of a study of CD8 T cells in ankylosing spondylitis. TCRdb re-derived calls from the 5' RACE reads in MiXCR, one entry per CDR3 protein. The sample lists roughly 280,000 distinct CDR3 sequences, 20% occurring once. Sequenced: blood, either unsorted or a sorted T cell fraction (not recorded which). Receptor source: a male donor with ankylosing spondylitis or in good health (not recorded which). Both conserved end residues are part of each CDR3. A D gene is named only where the DNA matches it firmly. Size values are once, few and many counts, or a class for expanded clones, and some rows have none.

cdr3_length | clone_size | j_call | v_call | d_call | cdr3_nt | cdr3_aa
14 | - | TRBJ1-5 | TRBV10-3 | - | TGTGCCATCAGTGAGTCAGGGAACAATCAGCCCCAGCATTTT | CAISESGNNQPQHF
14 | - | TRBJ2-2 | TRBV30 | TRBD1 | TGTGCCTGGTCTGGCAGGGGGCGCGCCGGGGAGCTGTTTTTT | CAWSGRGRAGELFF
14 | many | TRBJ2-4 | TRBV29-1 | - | TGCAGCGGCACAGGTTCCATGGGCGAAAACATTCAGTACTTC | CSGTGSMGENIQYF
15 | - | TRBJ1-5 | TRBV12-3/TRBV12-4 | TRBD1 | TGTGCCAGCAGTTCCCGACAGGGCACGGTTCAGCCCCAGCATTTT | CASSSRQGTVQPQHF
18 | - | TRBJ2-3 | TRBV15 | TRBD2 | TGTGCCACCAGCCCTAAGAGGGGGACTAGCGGGATCACAGATACGCAGTATTTT | CATSPKRGTSGITDTQYF
14 | few | TRBJ2-5 | TRBV7-9 | TRBD2 | TGTGCCAGCAGCGGGGGGGTGGACGTGGAGACCCAGTACTTC | CASSGGVDVETQYF
14 | many | TRBJ2-2 | TRBV12-3/TRBV12-4 | - | TGTGCCAGCAGTTTATCGGGGGACACCGGGGAGCTGTTTTTT | CASSLSGDTGELFF
11 | few | TRBJ1-1 | TRBV20-1 | - | TGCAGTGCTTCCGACGGAGGAGGAGCTTTCTTT | CSASDGGGAFF
13 | - | TRBJ1-5 | TRBV6-6 | TRBD1 | TGTGCCAGCACCGGACAGGGGAGTCAGCCCCAGCATTTT | CASTGQGSQPQHF
17 | many | TRBJ2-1 | TRBV12-3/TRBV12-4 | TRBD2 | TGTGCCAGCTCTACTCCCCGGAGGCGGGGGGCCTACAATGAGCAGTTCTTC | CASSTPRRRGAYNEQFF
15 | - | TRBJ2-5 | TRBV10-3 | TRBD2 | TGTGCCATCAGGAGCGGGGGGGCCTTAGAAGAGACCCAGTACTTC | CAIRSGGALEETQYF
15 | - | TRBJ2-3 | TRBV6-5 | - | TGTGCCAGCAGTTACGTGAGCGGAGGTTCAGATACGCAGTATTTT | CASSYVSGGSDTQYF
15 | - | TRBJ2-5 | TRBV11-2 | TRBD2 | TGTGCCAGCAGGCCACTCCGGGGGGGAGGCGAGACCCAGTACTTC | CASRPLRGGGETQYF
14 | - | TRBJ1-5 | TRBV6-1 | - | TGTGCCAGCAGTACCAGTCTCCTGGGGGGGCCCCAGCATTTT | CASSTSLLGGPQHF
14 | - | TRBJ2-2 | TRBV7-2 | - | TGTGCCAGCAGCTCGGGGCAGCTTATCGGGGAGCTGTTTTTT | CASSSGQLIGELFF
14 | - | TRBJ1-1 | TRBV29-1 | - | TGCAGCGCGGGGAAGGACGGGTCTTACACTGAAGCTTTCTTT | CSAGKDGSYTEAFF
15 | - | TRBJ2-3 | TRBV20-1 | TRBD1 | TGCAGTGCTAGAGATGGGACAGGGCCCACAGATACGCAGTATTTT | CSARDGTGPTDTQYF
13 | - | TRBJ2-5 | TRBV5-1 | TRBD2 | TGCGCCAGCAGCCGGACTAGACAAGAGACCCAGTACTTC | CASSRTRQETQYF
17 | many | TRBJ2-3 | TRBV7-3 | TRBD2 | TGTGCCAGCAGCTTCGGGACTAGCGGGGGGAGCACAGATACGCAGTATTTT | CASSFGTSGGSTDTQYF
16 | few | TRBJ1-3 | TRBV12-3/TRBV12-4 | - | TGTGCCAGCAGTTTCGGGGGGCGAACTTCAGGAAACACCATATATTTT | CASSFGGRTSGNTIYF
13 | few | TRBJ2-5 | TRBV29-1 | - | TGCAGCGTTGCCTTCGTAGGTGGGGAGACCCAGTACTTC | CSVAFVGGETQYF
13 | many | TRBJ1-5 | TRBV12-3/TRBV12-4 | - | TGTGCCAGCAGTTTTTTCATGGCTCAGCCCCAGCATTTT | CASSFFMAQPQHF
13 | many | TRBJ1-2 | TRBV12-3/TRBV12-4 | - | TGTGCCAGCAGTTTGTACGGGAACTATGGCTACACCTTC | CASSLYGNYGYTF
16 | - | TRBJ2-3 | TRBV3-1 | - | TGTGCCAGCAGCCAAGATCGGGCTAGCGGCACAGATACGCAGTATTTT | CASSQDRASGTDTQYF
15 | few | TRBJ2-2 | TRBV7-9 | TRBD1 | TGTGCCAGCAGCGCCGGGACAGGGTATAGCGGGGAGCTGTTTTTT | CASSAGTGYSGELFF
16 | - | TRBJ2-2 | TRBV5-4 | - | TGTGCCAGCACCATGGTCATGGCTCGAGGAACCGGGGAGCTGTTTTTT | CASTMVMARGTGELFF
17 | - | TRBJ2-3 | TRBV5-1 | - | TGCGCCAGCAGTCGGGCCGTGACAGGCCTTCCCACAGATACGCAGTATTTT | CASSRAVTGLPTDTQYF
12 | once | TRBJ2-1 | TRBV3-1 | - | TGTGCCAGCAGCATACGCGGAGGTGAGCAGTTCTTC | CASSIRGGEQFF
15 | - | TRBJ2-1 | TRBV20-1 | TRBD2 | TGCAGTGCAACACTAGCGGGGGGGCCCTTGGGTGAGCAGTTCTTC | CSATLAGGPLGEQFF
16 | - | TRBJ2-3 | TRBV29-1 | TRBD2 | TGCAGCGTATCTAGCGGGAGAGTCTCTAGCACAGATACGCAGTATTTT | CSVSSGRVSSTDTQYF
12 | - | TRBJ2-1 | TRBV12-3/TRBV12-4 | - | TGTGCCGGTGGCCGGGGAGTACGCGAGCAGTTCTTC | CAGGRGVREQFF
18 | once | TRBJ2-1 | TRBV10-2 | - | TGCGCCAGCAGTGAGCCTGGCCCGGGCCCCCAAGGGCGTAATAAGCAGTTCTTC | CASSEPGPGPQGRNKQFF
18 | many | TRBJ2-3 | TRBV28 | - | TGTGCCAGCAGTTTAAGTATAGCTCTTGGATCTAGCACAGATACGCAGTATTTT | CASSLSIALGSSTDTQYF
13 | many | TRBJ1-2 | TRBV5-1 | - | TGCGCCAGCAGCTTACAGGGTGACTATGGCTACACCTTC | CASSLQGDYGYTF
15 | - | TRBJ1-1 | TRBV6-5 | - | TGTGCCAGCAGTTACTCGACAGGACCGAACACTGAAGCTTTCTTT | CASSYSTGPNTEAFF
13 | few | TRBJ1-4 | TRBV15 | - | TGTGCCACCAGCAGAGACCCGAAAGAAAAACTGTTTTTT | CATSRDPKEKLFF
16 | - | TRBJ2-2 | TRBV2 | TRBD1 | TGTGCCAGCAGTCGGGACAGGGGAATCCTCAGCGGGGAGCTGTTTTTT | CASSRDRGILSGELFF
13 | - | TRBJ2-5 | TRBV20-1 | TRBD1 | TGCAGTGCTAGCAGGGGGCGGTTCGAGACCCAGTACTTC | CSASRGRFETQYF
15 | few | TRBJ1-1 | TRBV5-1 | - | TGCGCCAGCAGCTTGCAATCCAGGGGACAAACTGAAGCTTTCTTT | CASSLQSRGQTEAFF
14 | few | TRBJ1-1 | TRBV27 | TRBD1 | TGTGCCAGCAGTGTCACCGGGACAGGGTCTGGGGCTTTCTTT | CASSVTGTGSGAFF
16 | few | TRBJ2-3 | TRBV14 | - | TGTGCCAGCAGCCCCCTACTCAGGAGCGGAGGAGATACGCAGTATTTT | CASSPLLRSGGDTQYF
13 | few | TRBJ2-1 | TRBV7-2 | - | TGTGCCAGCAGCTTATATTTCGGCGATGAGCAGTTCTTC | CASSLYFGDEQFF
15 | many | TRBJ2-1 | TRBV12-3/TRBV12-4 | - | TGTGCCAGCAGTTTAGCGGCGCATGGCGGCCTAGAGCAGTTCTTC | CASSLAAHGGLEQFF
15 | few | TRBJ1-5 | TRBV5-5 | - | TGTGCCAGCAGCTTGTCGGGGGCTCTCAATCAGCCCCAGCATTTT | CASSLSGALNQPQHF
15 | - | TRBJ2-5 | TRBV7-3 | TRBD2 | TGTGCCAGCATCCCTAGCGGGAGAGGGCAAGAGACCCAGTACTTC | CASIPSGRGQETQYF
17 | - | TRBJ2-3 | TRBV4-2 | TRBD2 | TGTGCCAGCAGCCAAGAAAGGACTAGCGATTCCACAGATACGCAGTATTTT | CASSQERTSDSTDTQYF
16 | few | TRBJ1-3 | TRBV27 | - | TGTGCCAGCAGTTTAGTAGGCCACTCCTCTGGAAACACCATATATTTT | CASSLVGHSSGNTIYF
15 | - | TRBJ2-5 | TRBV20-1 | - | TGCAGTGCTTCCGTGCGGCTACCGTACCAAGAGACCCAGTACTTC | CSASVRLPYQETQYF
13 | few | TRBJ1-2 | TRBV20-1 | TRBD1 | TGCAGTGCCACCGGGACAGGGGACTATGGCTACACCTTC | CSATGTGDYGYTF
12 | many | TRBJ2-1 | TRBV28 | - | TGTGCCAGCCAGGCCCCCTACAATGAGCAGTTCTTC | CASQAPYNEQFF
15 | many | TRBJ2-1 | TRBV5-1 | TRBD2 | TGCGCCAGCAGCTTGATAGCGGGGTCCTACAATGAGCAGTTCTTC | CASSLIAGSYNEQFF
14 | few | TRBJ1-5 | TRBV3-1 | - | TGTGCCAGCAGCCAAGTCGGGAGCAATCAGCCCCAGCATTTT | CASSQVGSNQPQHF
12 | - | TRBJ2-3 | TRBV29-1 | - | TGCAGCGTTGAAGCTAGCACAGATACGCAGTATTTT | CSVEASTDTQYF
15 | - | TRBJ2-5 | TRBV5-1 | TRBD2 | TGCGCCAGCAGCGAGACTAGCTTGTACCAAGAGACCCAGTACTTC | CASSETSLYQETQYF
15 | - | TRBJ2-5 | TRBV12-3/TRBV12-4 | - | TGTGCCAGCAGTCCCGGACGGATTTGGCAAGAGACCCAGTACTTC | CASSPGRIWQETQYF
14 | many | TRBJ1-5 | TRBV29-1 | - | TGCAGCGTTGAAGATCCGAGGGGCAATCAGCCCCAGCATTTT | CSVEDPRGNQPQHF
15 | few | TRBJ1-2 | TRBV4-1 | - | TGCGCCAGCAGCCAAGATGGGACGGGGAACTATGGCTACACCTTC | CASSQDGTGNYGYTF
16 | - | TRBJ2-1 | TRBV7-9 | TRBD2 | TGTGCCAGCATCTCAACTGGGGGGGTTCGCTACGATGAGCAGTTCTTC | CASISTGGVRYDEQFF
16 | - | TRBJ2-1 | TRBV11-2 | - | TGTGCCAGCAGCTTAGTACCAGCGGACAACTACAATGAGCAGTTCTTC | CASSLVPADNYNEQFF